This TCR beta chain was identified in a study of human T cells and chemical hapten exposure. TCRdb re-called the RACE reads with MiXCR, one entry per CDR3 protein. The sample lists tens of thousands of distinct CDR3 sequences, roughly 9.6% occurring once. Time point meaning: patch test 2, 6 weeks after DPC sensitization. Indicated treatment: therapeutic diphenylcyclopropenone sensitization with weekly scalp DPC. Blood, whole and unfractionated, served as the source for total RNA extraction. Germline V gene data show CDR1 as MDHEN and CDR2 as SYDVKM. The V segment lost 4 bases and the J segment 7 bases; nucleotides outside the gene matches: 8. CDR3 length equals 17 residues.

The chain has TRBV28 and TRBJ1-6, with 12 bases identical to TRBD1. Here the sequenced sample was whole blood, taken in connection with sensitization to the hapten diphenylcyclopropenone (DPC). The receptor comes from a man between 35 and 55 years old with alopecia areata. Some clones in this sample may be carry-over from other donors' samples. The CDR3 sequence is CASSSSGTGGQNSPLHF. CDR3 in DNA: TGTGCCAGCAGTTCTTCCGGGACAGGGGGCCAAAATTCACCCCTCCACTTT.